The clone carrying this T cell receptor (beta chain) was counted once. Sequencing used immunoSEQ multiplex PCR; TCRdb keeps in-frame clones, though not all of them. The repertoire holds roughly 100,000 clones, with less than 85% as singletons. This sample stems from a study of Ad26.COV2.S vaccination and SARS-CoV-2 variants. The sequencing here drew on peripheral blood, taken after recovery from COVID-19. The receptor was derived from a human donor who had recovered from COVID-19.

This chain's CDR3 is CASSLGPGQANYGYTF. DNA of the CDR3: TGTGCCAGCAGCTTAGGGCCCGGACAGGCGAACTATGGCTACACCTTC. This chain links TRBV13 with TRBJ1-2; 7 nucleotides agree with TRBD1. After removal of 0 bases from V and 2 bases from J, the junction contained 6 bases not matched to a gene. CDR3 length: 16 amino acids. Germline V gene lookup returns CDR1 PRHDT and CDR2 FYEKMQ (reference sequence).